Following are 18 T cell receptor beta chains from one sample sequenced in a study of T cell repertoires in cytomegalovirus infection. Each CDR3 protein gets one entry after TCRdb re-called the reads with MiXCR. The sample includes 200,000 to 300,000 distinct CDR3 sequences, approximately 10% seen only once; the top ten take approximately 15%. Sequencing used PBMCs. The receptors originated from a human donor in good health (CMV status not recorded). Some clones in this sample may be carry-over from other donors' samples.

The sample holds many counts of this clonotype. V and J are TRBV7-8 and TRBJ1-1; D not resolved. Looked up from germline, CDR1 is SGHVS and CDR2 is FQNEAQ. The CDR3 runs to 14 residues. Trimming took off 8 bases at V and 1 base at J, with 14 bases between the two ends. The CDR3 region is CASVWLAPNTEAFF. Written as DNA, the CDR3 is TGTGCCAGCGTGTGGCTCGCCCCGAACACTGAAGCTTTCTTT.

This clonotype was detected many times. The chain employs TRBV7-3 and TRBJ2-1, with 7 bases identical to TRBD2. V lost 2 bases, J lost 6 bases, and 13 bases stayed unmatched. Germline assignment: CDR1 SGHTA and CDR2 FQGTGA. The CDR3 is 17 amino acids. CDR3 loop: CASSLSLGPPGGNEQFF. CDR3 bases: TGTGCCAGCAGCTTATCCTTGGGCCCCCCGGGGGGCAATGAGCAGTTCTTC.

This chain uses TRBV28 with TRBJ2-7; D uncertain. Deletions cut 7 bases from V and 10 bases from J, with 17 bases between. Germline CDR1 is MDHEN and CDR2 is SYDVKM. CDR3 size: 12 residues. The CDR3 loop reads CASKTALLGQYF. The CDR3 region has the DNA TGTGCCAGCAAAACGGCTCTATTGGGACAGTACTTC.

There are a few counts of this clonotype. The V call is TRBV5-6, the J call TRBJ1-1; D remains unclear. V was clipped by 2 bases and J by 1 base, with 18 bases between them. Per germline, CDR1 SGHDT and CDR2 YYEEEE. The CDR3 is 17 amino acids. CDR3 residues: CASSLQSPLGKNTEAFF. The CDR3 coding sequence is TGTGCCAGCAGCTTACAAAGCCCGCTTGGAAAGAACACTGAAGCTTTCTTT. The complete variable domain, with remaining parts taken from reference TRBV5-6 and TRBJ1-1, reads DAGVTQSPTHLIKTRGQQVTLRCSPKSGHDTVSWYQQALGQGPQFIFQYYEEEERQRGNFPDRFSGHQFPNYSSELNVNALLLGDSALYLCASSLQSPLGKNTEAFFGQGTRLTVV.

This clonotype was counted ten times or more. V and J are TRBV7-2 and TRBJ2-1; D tentatively reads TRBD1 or TRBD2 (6 bases each). This CDR3 has 13 amino acids. Trimming took 8 bases from V and 9 from J, leaving 17 bases between them. Germline V gene sequence: CDR1 SGHTA, CDR2 FQGNSA. The CDR3 DNA sequence: TGTGCCAGCTCGGGGGCGAGGGGGTTTGAGCAGTTCTTC. It is translated as CASSGARGFEQFF.

This clonotype has a count of ten or more. The J gene is TRBJ2-5, the V gene TRBV7-6, with TRBD2 identical over 8 bases. V lost 5 bases to trimming and J lost 1 base; unmatched junction nucleotides: 12. CDR3 length: 17 amino acids. Germline lookup yields CDR1 SGHVS and CDR2 FNYEAQ. The CDR3 coding sequence is TGTGCCAGCAGCCAGATGGGGCGGGGGGCCAGCCAAGAGACCCAGTACTTC. This sequence encodes CASSQMGRGASQETQYF.

This clonotype has at least ten counts. V gene TRBV7-2 combines with J gene TRBJ1-1; 8 nucleotides match TRBD1. Trimming removed 5 bases from V and 5 bases from J; junction bases left unmatched: 16. There are 17 residues in the CDR3. Germline V CDR1 and CDR2: SGHTA, FQGNSA. The CDR3, as DNA: TGTGCCAGCAGCAATCGGGACAGGATTTTGGTGGGGACTGAAGCTTTCTTT. It yields the protein CASSNRDRILVGTEAFF.

This clonotype has ten or more counts. V is TRBV7-9 and J is TRBJ2-1; TRBD2 matches at 14 bases. The CDR3 is made up of 17 amino acids. V gave up 5 bases and J gave up 3 bases; unmatched junction bases: 6. Germline loops: CDR1 SEHNR, CDR2 FQNEAQ (reference sequence). The CDR3 coding sequence is TGTGCCAGCAGCATTGGGACTAGCGGGAGAATCTACAATGAGCAGTTCTTC. It specifies CASSIGTSGRIYNEQFF.

At least ten counts were recorded for this clonotype. The V gene is TRBV28, the J gene TRBJ1-5; possible D gene TRBD1, 6 bases. Trimming removed 6 bases from V and 2 bases from J, with 14 bases in between. Germline V gives CDR1 MDHEN, CDR2 SYDVKM. The CDR3 covers 15 residues. As DNA, the CDR3 is TGTGCCAGCAGGATACAGGGAGGAGGCAATCAGCCCCAGCATTTT. It codes for CASRIQGGGNQPQHF.

This clonotype was detected ten times or more. The rearrangement uses TRBV7-2 and TRBJ2-5; D not certain. Between the trimmed V and J ends, which lost 0 bases and 1 base, there was a span of 9 bases. This CDR3 region has 15 residues. Germline V gives CDR1 SGHTA, CDR2 FQGNSA. CDR3 in amino acids: CASSLALGFQETQYF. In DNA form, the CDR3 reads TGTGCCAGCAGCTTAGCGCTAGGCTTCCAAGAGACCCAGTACTTC.

This clonotype occurred many times. The rearrangement joins TRBV5-1 to TRBJ1-1, with unresolved D. Germline V gene sequence: CDR1 SGHRS, CDR2 YFSETQ. Trimming left V 5 bases short and J 5 bases short, with 7 bases between. The CDR3 extends over 11 amino acids. The CDR3 loop reads CASRMFTEAFF. CDR3 in DNA: TGCGCCAGCAGAATGTTTACTGAAGCTTTCTTT. The entire variable domain, with the rest obtained from reference TRBV5-1 and TRBJ1-1, is as follows: KAGVTQTPRYLIKTRGQQVTLSCSPISGHRSVSWYQQTPGQGLQFLFEYFSETQRNKGNFPGRFSGRQFSNSRSEMNVSTLELGDSALYLCASRMFTEAFFGQGTRLTVV.

This clonotype has ten or more counts. V is TRBV7-2 and J is TRBJ2-1, with 9 bases identical to TRBD1. The length of the CDR3 is 13 residues. Trimming took 7 bases from V and 8 from J; bases not matched to a gene: 6. Germline-derived CDR1 and CDR2 are SGHTA and FQGNSA. The CDR3: CASKRTGVDEQFF. Written as DNA, the CDR3 is TGTGCCAGCAAAAGGACAGGGGTGGATGAGCAGTTCTTC.

This clonotype has a count of ten or more. The chain links TRBV29-1 to TRBJ2-7; perhaps TRBD1 as D (5 bases). Germline V gene data show CDR1 as SQVTM and CDR2 as ANQGSEA. V was cut by 6 bases and J by 0 bases, with 9 bases left in between. The CDR3 loop spans 12 amino acids. The CDR3 sequence is CSVRQNSYEQYF. CDR3 bases: TGCAGCGTAAGACAGAACTCCTACGAGCAGTACTTC.

There are many counts of this clonotype. The chain carries TRBV29-1 and TRBJ2-3; D unresolved. The V end was cut by 1 base, the J end by 7 bases, with 15 bases between. Germline V gives CDR1 SQVTM, CDR2 ANQGSEA. The CDR3 covers 14 residues. CDR3 residues: CSVEVTVSQYTQYF. CDR3 bases: TGCAGCGTTGAAGTGACCGTATCTCAATATACGCAGTATTTT.

The J gene is TRBJ1-1, the V gene TRBV12-3 or TRBV12-4, with 7 positions matching TRBD1. With V trimmed by 5 bases and J by 5 bases, 8 bases remained unmatched. The length of the CDR3 is 14 residues. The CDR3 bases are TGTGCCAGCAGTAATGGGGACAGAAGGACTGAAGCTTTCTTT. Its translation is CASSNGDRRTEAFF.

This clonotype has at least ten counts. The V and J genes are TRBV28 and TRBJ1-1; TRBD1 might be the D (6 bases). Trimming removed 8 bases at V and 0 bases at J, with 16 bases between. CDR3 length equals 15 residues. CDR1 MDHEN and CDR2 SYDVKM come from the germline V gene. The CDR3 sequence: CASSYGGLMNTEAFF. The CDR3 DNA sequence: TGTGCCAGCTCGTATGGGGGGCTTATGAACACTGAAGCTTTCTTT.

This clonotype was seen only a few times. V is TRBV15 and J is TRBJ2-3, with D uncertain. This CDR3 is 13 amino acids long. Germline V lookup: CDR1 LNHNV, CDR2 YYDKDF (reference sequence). The V end lost 0 bases, the J end lost 5 bases, and 6 bases lay between the germline ends. The CDR3 nucleotides are TGTGCCACCAGCAGAGATTTGGGAGATACGCAGTATTTT. It translates to CATSRDLGDTQYF.

This rearrangement joins TRBV20-1 to TRBJ1-2, with D unresolved. Trimming stripped 3 bases from V and 4 bases from J, with 12 bases between. The CDR3 totals 13 residues. The germline CDR1 and CDR2 sequences are DFQATT and SNEGSKA (reference sequence). The DNA for the CDR3 is TGCAGTGCTAGGCCCGGGCAAAGCTATGGCTACACCTTC. Residues: CSARPGQSYGYTF.